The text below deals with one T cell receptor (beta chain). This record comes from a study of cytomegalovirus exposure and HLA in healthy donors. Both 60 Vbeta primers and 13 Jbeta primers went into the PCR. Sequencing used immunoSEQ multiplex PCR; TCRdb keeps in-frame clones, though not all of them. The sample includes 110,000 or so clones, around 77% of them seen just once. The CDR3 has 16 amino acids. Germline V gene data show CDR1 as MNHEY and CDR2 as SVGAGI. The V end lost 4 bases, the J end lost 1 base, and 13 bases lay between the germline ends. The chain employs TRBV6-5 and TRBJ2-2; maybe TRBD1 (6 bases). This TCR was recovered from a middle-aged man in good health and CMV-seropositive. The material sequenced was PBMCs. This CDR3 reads CASSLTGTMNTGELFF. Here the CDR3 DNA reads TGTGCCAGCAGTTTAACCGGGACAATGAACACCGGGGAGCTGTTTTTT.